This T cell receptor beta chain derives from a study of shared clonotypes between healthy human individuals (dated by TCRdb to about 2020). At the level of the whole study: Two women and three men aged 18 to 49 years were included in the cohort. To increase sequencing depth and limit assay-specific biases, TCR repertoire library preparation and sequencing were carried out by different laboratories using diverse techniques. Per donor, leukapheresis produced somewhere between about 0.94 and 9 billion PBMCs. Blood TCR repertoires of about 5 healthy adults were deeply sequenced to estimate repertoire size and the extent of clonotype sharing between individuals. For each donor, CD4 naive and CD4 memory were each given three plates, CD8 naive was given two plates, and CD8 memory was given one plate.

In the case of this clone: No antigen is known for it. Nothing much larger sits one base from this clone, and base qualities are not available.

Overall results and qualifications from the work: Pairwise subsampling indicated that sequencing depth was expected to affect the degree of clonotype sharing among donors. Because the study included only a small number of donors, the genetic and exposure-history diversity represented was limited. Sampling was restricted to blood, and TCR repertoires in tissue are likely to differ from TCR repertoires in blood. Larger estimated clonotype richness was generally found for naive subsets than for memory subsets. Incomplete sequencing was indicated by rarefaction of sorted-subset datasets, despite the large sequencing depth. When a few donors were compared, the shared fraction of clonotypes was about 5% for naive CD4, more than 3% for naive CD8, 2% to 2.5% for memory CD4, and approximately 0.4% for memory CD8. Compared with non-shared clonotypes, the clonotypes found in all four sorted-subset donors had higher generation probabilities.

Reading the germline V gene gives CDR1 ENHRY and CDR2 SYGVKD. From cysteine to phenylalanine, the CDR3 is 12 amino acids long. Of the read, only the CDR3 DNA is kept; its 36 bases are in frame from base 1. From V the trimming removes 11 bases and from J it removes 6 bases, while the gene matches leave 8 bases of the junction unaccounted for. TCR CDR3 regions were amplified from genomic DNA by multiplex PCR using the deep immunoSEQ assay. For each cell subset, the extracted genomic DNA was distributed evenly across all wells of several immunoSEQ 96-well plates, and each plate served as one replicate. For sorted subsets, about 220 ng of genomic DNA, equivalent to 25,000 to 35,000 T cell genomes, went into each replicate PCR. The purified libraries were quantified using a Qubit 3.0 fluorometer, sized with a Bioanalyzer 2100, and then quantified again using the KAPA Library Quantification kit. Every immunoSEQ 96-well plate was sequenced on a dedicated single-read 150-cycle Illumina NextSeq 550 flow cell. In the authors' own workflow: Because the immunoSEQ output included only junctional sequences and no quality scores, the filtering could not be the same as the filtering used for full-length reads. Sequences were annotated with PyIR, a Python wrapper for IgBLAST v1.9, using IMGT germline references to assign V/J genes and CDR3. Reads were removed for weak V/J assignments (E-value above 1e-6), missing CDR3, stop codons, out-of-frame junctions, or ambiguous translated residues. A V3J clonotype was defined by an identical inferred V gene, J gene, and CDR3 amino acid sequence. The percentage overlap between two repertoires was calculated by dividing the number of shared unique clonotypes by the size of the smaller repertoire. RTK rarefaction, the Chao1 estimator, and Recon v2.1 estimates of unobserved clonotypes were used to assess repertoire richness. Generation probabilities were computed with OLGA for all TCRbeta clonotypes obtained by the gDNA method from several donors. The immuneACCESS repertoire file appears here via TCRdb, limited to in-frame rearrangements. These files lack a portion of the clones; in checked studies, under half of the deficit traces to unresolved V genes, and the cause of the others is not known. V and J calls and clone size are given by that table; D and trimming were obtained from the DNA. The sample table lists millions of clones, roughly 94% of them with a count of one. The ten largest clones take up about 0.13% of the sample.

The donors were healthy, HIV-negative adults who had no recently reported acute infections or vaccinations. Every donor was a Caucasian adult living in Nashville, Tennessee, USA. CD4+ T cells were enriched through magnetic negative selection, after which naive cells were positively selected on CD45RA and the remaining negative fraction served as the memory subset. After blood collection by leukapheresis, PBMCs were isolated using Ficoll-Histopaque density gradient centrifugation and then cryopreserved in the vapor phase of liquid nitrogen. Purity and quantity of every magnetically sorted T cell population were checked by analytical flow cytometry. Each sorted fraction had its genomic DNA isolated and then quantified by UV absorbance on a Nanodrop 2000c.

The clonotype comes from a man aged 18-30 years in good health. The chain links TRBV10-3 with TRBJ2-7, with 9 junctional bases fitting TRBD1. Sequenced material: naive CD4+ T cells sorted from blood. This specimen's cell subset or site label, interpreted: CD45RA+ positively selected. The CDR3 protein is CACTGTGSEQYF. Here is the DNA: TGTGCCTGCACCGGGACAGGGAGCGAGCAGTACTTC.